Detailed here is one TCR beta chain. This record belongs to a study of PD-1 blockade in mismatch repair-deficient tumors. Assay used: immunoSEQ multiplex PCR; TCRdb lists only in-frame clones, some missing. The table shows 100,000 to 150,000 clones, with about nine tenths occurring only once. TCR sequencing covered a few patients who responded to pembrolizumab. The germline V gene encodes CDR1 MDHEN and CDR2 SYDVKM. The V end lost 4 bases, the J end lost 3 bases, and 19 bases lay between the germline ends. The CDR3 totals 16 residues. The starting material was peripheral blood, obtained approximately 71 weeks after starting pembrolizumab. This sequence was found in an adult with mismatch repair-deficient cancer. This rearrangement joins TRBV28 to TRBJ2-7, with D unclear. In DNA, the CDR3 is TGTGCCAGCAGTTCCCGCATTGGTCCCCTCAACTACGAGCAGTACTTC. Translating it yields CASSSRIGPLNYEQYF.